Reported below is one T cell receptor beta chain. Per germline, CDR1 MNHEY and CDR2 SMNVEV (reference sequence). CDR3 length: 15 residues. V was cut by 2 bases and J by 9 bases, with 14 bases left in between. Sequenced by immunoSEQ multiplex PCR; TCRdb stores in-frame clones only, minus some. The sample shows approximately 44,000 clones, 80% to 85% of them seen only once. Time point defined: recipient sample about 28 days before transplant, after cytoreduction. These data come from a study of T cell clonotyping in hematopoietic cell transplantation. Study information: Pretransplant recipient samples were taken after cytoreduction.

The sequence was obtained from a man in his sixties with myelodysplastic syndrome. Some clones in this sample may be carry-over from other donors' samples. This sequence joins TRBV27 and TRBJ1-6; D gene uncertain. Sample: peripheral blood mononuclear cells, taken before stem cell transplant. The CDR3 loop reads CASSLNPTGGSPLHF. The CDR3 bases are TGTGCCAGCAGTTTAAATCCGACGGGAGGTTCACCCCTCCACTTT.